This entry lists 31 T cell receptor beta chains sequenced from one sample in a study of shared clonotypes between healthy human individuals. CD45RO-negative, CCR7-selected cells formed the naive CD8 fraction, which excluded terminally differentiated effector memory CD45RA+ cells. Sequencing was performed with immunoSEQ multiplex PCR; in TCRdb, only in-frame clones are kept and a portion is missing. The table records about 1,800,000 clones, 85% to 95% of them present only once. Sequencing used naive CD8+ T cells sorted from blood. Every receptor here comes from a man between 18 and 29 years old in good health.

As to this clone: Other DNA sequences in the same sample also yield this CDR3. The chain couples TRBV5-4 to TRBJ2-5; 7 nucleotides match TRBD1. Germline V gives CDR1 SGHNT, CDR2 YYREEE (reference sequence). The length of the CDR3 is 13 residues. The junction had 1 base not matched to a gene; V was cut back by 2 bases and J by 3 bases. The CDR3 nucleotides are TGTGCCAGCAGCTTCGACAGGGAAGAGACCCAGTACTTC. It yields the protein CASSFDREETQYF.

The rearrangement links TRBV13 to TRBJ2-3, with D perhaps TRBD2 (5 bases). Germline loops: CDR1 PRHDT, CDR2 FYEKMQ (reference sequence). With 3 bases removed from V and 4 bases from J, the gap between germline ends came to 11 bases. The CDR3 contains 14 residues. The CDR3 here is CASSFRDFADTQYF. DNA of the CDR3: TGTGCCAGCAGCTTTCGGGATTTTGCAGATACGCAGTATTTT.

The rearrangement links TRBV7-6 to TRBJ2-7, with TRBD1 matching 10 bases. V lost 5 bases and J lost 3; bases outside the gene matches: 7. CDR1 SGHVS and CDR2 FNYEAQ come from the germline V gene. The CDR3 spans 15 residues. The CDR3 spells CASSIGTGVGYEQYF. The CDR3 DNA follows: TGTGCCAGCAGCATCGGGACAGGGGTTGGCTACGAGCAGTACTTC.

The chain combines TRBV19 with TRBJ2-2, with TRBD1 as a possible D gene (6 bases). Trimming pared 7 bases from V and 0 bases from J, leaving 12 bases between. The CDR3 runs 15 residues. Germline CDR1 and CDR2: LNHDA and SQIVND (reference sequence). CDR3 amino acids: CASTPGVPNTGELFF. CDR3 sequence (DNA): TGTGCCAGTACGCCAGGGGTCCCGAACACCGGGGAGCTGTTTTTT. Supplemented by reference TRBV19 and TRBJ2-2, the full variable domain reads DGGITQSPKYLFRKEGQNVTLSCEQNLNHDAMYWYRQDPGQGLRLIYYSQIVNDFQKGDIAEGYSVSREKKESFPLTVTSAQKNPTAFYLCASTPGVPNTGELFFGEGSRLTVL.

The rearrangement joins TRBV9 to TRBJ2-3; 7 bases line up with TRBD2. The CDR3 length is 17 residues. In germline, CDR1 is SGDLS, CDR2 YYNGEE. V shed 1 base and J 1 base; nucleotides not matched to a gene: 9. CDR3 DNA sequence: TGTGCCAGCAGCGTAAATAAGGCGAGCGGGGGCACAGATACGCAGTATTTT. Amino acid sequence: CASSVNKASGGTDTQYF.

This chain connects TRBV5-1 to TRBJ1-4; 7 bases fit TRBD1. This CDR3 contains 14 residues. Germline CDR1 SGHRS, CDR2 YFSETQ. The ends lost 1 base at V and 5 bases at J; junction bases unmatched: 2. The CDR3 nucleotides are TGCGCCAGCAGCTTGATGGGACAGAATGAAAAACTGTTTTTT. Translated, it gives CASSLMGQNEKLFF.

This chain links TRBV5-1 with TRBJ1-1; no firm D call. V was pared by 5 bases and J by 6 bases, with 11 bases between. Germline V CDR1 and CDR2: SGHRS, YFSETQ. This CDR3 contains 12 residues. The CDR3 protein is CASRQLSSEAFF. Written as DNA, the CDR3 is TGCGCCAGCAGGCAGCTGAGTTCTGAAGCTTTCTTT.

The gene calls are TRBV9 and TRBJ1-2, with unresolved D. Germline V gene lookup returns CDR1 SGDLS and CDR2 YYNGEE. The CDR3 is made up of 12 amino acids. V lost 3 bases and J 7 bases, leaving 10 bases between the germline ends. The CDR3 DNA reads TGTGCCAGCAGCGACCGGCGTGGTGGCTACACCTTC. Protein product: CASSDRRGGYTF.

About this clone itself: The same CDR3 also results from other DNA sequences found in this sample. The CDR3 is CATGTSGTYEQYF. The CDR3 DNA reads TGTGCCACGGGGACTAGCGGGACCTACGAGCAGTACTTC. The genes are TRBV2 and TRBJ2-7, with 13 nucleotides matching TRBD2. This CDR3 is 13 amino acids long. V lost 10 bases and J lost 2; bases outside the gene matches: 2. The germline gives CDR1 SNHLY, CDR2 FYNNEI.

CDR3 in DNA: TGCAGCGGCCAGACAGGGAGTTTGGATGAGCAGTTCTTC. Translating it yields CSGQTGSLDEQFF. The genes are TRBV29-1 and TRBJ2-1; TRBD1 matches 7 bases. CDR3 length: 13 residues. Germline CDR1 reads SQVTM; CDR2 reads ANQGSEA. J was trimmed by 8 bases and V by 7 bases; bases with no gene match: 11.

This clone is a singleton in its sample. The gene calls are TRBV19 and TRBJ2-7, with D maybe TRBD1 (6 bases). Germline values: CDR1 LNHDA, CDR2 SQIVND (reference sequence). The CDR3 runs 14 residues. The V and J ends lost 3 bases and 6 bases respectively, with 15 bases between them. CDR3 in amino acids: CASSITGSTSEQYF. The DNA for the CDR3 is TGTGCCAGTAGTATTACAGGGAGCACCTCCGAGCAGTACTTC.

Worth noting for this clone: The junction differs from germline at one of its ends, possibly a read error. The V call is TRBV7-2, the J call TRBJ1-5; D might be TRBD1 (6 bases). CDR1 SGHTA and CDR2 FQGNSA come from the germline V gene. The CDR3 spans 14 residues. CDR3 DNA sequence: TGTGCCAGCAGGTTAGAGGGGGGTAATCAGCCCCAGCATTTT. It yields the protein CASRLEGGNQPQHF.

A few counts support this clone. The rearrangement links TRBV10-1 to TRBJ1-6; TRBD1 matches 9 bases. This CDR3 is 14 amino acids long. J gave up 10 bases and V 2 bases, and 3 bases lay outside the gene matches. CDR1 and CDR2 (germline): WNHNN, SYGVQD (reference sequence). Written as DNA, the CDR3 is TGCGCCAGCAGTGAGACAGGGGGCGACTCACCCCTCCACTTT. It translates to CASSETGGDSPLHF.

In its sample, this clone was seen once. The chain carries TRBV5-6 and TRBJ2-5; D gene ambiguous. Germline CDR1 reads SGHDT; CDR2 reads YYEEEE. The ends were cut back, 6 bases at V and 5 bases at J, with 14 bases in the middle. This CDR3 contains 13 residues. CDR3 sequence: CASTLNDYETQYF. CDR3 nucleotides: TGTGCCAGCACCCTAAACGATTACGAGACCCAGTACTTC.

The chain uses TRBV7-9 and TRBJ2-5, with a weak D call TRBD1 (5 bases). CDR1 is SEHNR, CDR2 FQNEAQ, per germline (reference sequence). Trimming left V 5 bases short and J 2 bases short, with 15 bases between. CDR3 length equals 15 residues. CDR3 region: CASSPRAQDQETQYF. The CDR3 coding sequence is TGTGCCAGCAGCCCCAGGGCGCAGGATCAAGAGACCCAGTACTTC.

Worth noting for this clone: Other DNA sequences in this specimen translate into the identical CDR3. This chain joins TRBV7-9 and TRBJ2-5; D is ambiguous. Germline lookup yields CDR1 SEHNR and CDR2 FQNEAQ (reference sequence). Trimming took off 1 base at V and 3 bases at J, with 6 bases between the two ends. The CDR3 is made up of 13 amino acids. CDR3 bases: TGTGCCAGCAGCTTAGGTGGAAAAGAGACCCAGTACTTC. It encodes CASSLGGKETQYF.

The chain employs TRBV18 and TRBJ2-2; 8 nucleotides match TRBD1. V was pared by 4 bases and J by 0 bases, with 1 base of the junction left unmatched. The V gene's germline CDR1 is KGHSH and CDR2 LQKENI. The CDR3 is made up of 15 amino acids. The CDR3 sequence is CASSRGQANTGELFF. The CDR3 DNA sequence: TGTGCCAGCTCACGGGGACAGGCGAACACCGGGGAGCTGTTTTTT.

The CDR3 nucleotides read TGTGCCAGCAGTGGCGGTAGATCGAACACTGAAGCTTTCTTT. It is translated as CASSGGRSNTEAFF. The chain is built from TRBV27 and TRBJ1-1; no reliable D call. The CDR3 spans 14 residues. V lost 5 bases and J 1 base, leaving 11 bases between the germline ends. Germline V CDR1 and CDR2: MNHEY, SMNVEV (reference sequence).

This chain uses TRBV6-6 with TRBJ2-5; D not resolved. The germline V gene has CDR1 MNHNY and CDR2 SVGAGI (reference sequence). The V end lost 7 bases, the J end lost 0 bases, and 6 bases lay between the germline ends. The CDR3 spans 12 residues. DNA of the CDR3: TGTGCCAGCACCCAGTACCAAGAGACCCAGTACTTC. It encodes CASTQYQETQYF.

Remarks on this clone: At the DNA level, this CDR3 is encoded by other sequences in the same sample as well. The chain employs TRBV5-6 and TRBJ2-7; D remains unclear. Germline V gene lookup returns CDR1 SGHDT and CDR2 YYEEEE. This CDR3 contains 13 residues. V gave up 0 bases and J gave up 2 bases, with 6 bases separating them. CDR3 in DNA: TGTGCCAGCAGCTTGGGTCTAACCTACGAGCAGTACTTC. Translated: CASSLGLTYEQYF. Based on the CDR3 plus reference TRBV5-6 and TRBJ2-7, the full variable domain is DAGVTQSPTHLIKTRGQQVTLRCSPKSGHDTVSWYQQALGQGPQFIFQYYEEEERQRGNFPDRFSGHQFPNYSSELNVNALLLGDSALYLCASSLGLTYEQYFGPGTRLTVT.

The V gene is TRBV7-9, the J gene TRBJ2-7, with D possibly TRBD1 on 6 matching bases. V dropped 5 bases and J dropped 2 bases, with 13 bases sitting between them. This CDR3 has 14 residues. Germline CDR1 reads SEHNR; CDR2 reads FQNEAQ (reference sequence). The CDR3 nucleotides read TGTGCCAGCAGCACTCCGGGACAAACCTACGAGCAGTACTTC. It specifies CASSTPGQTYEQYF.

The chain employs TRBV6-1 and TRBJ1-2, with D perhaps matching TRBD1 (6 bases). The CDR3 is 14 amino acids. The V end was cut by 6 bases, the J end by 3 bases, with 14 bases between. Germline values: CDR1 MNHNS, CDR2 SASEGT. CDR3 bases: TGTGCCAGCAGGGTAGGGGGGCCAGACTATGGCTACACCTTC. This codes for CASRVGGPDYGYTF.

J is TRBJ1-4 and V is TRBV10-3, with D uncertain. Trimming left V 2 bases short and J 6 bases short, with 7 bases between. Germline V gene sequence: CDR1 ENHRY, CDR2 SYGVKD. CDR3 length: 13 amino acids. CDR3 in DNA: TGTGCCATCAGTGAGGTGGAATATGAAAAACTGTTTTTT. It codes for CAISEVEYEKLFF.

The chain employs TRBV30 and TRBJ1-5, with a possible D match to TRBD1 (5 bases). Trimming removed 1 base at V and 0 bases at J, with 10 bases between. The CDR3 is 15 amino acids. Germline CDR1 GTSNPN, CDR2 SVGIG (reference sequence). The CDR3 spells CAWSDRQFSNQPQHF. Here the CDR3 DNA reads TGTGCCTGGAGTGACCGACAGTTTAGCAATCAGCCCCAGCATTTT.

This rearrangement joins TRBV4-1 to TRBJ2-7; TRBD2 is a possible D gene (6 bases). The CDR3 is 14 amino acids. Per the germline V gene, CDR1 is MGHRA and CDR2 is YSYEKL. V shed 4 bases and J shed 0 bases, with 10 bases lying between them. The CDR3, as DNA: TGCGCCAGCAGCCTTTTCGGGAGCTCCTACGAGCAGTACTTC. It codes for CASSLFGSSYEQYF.

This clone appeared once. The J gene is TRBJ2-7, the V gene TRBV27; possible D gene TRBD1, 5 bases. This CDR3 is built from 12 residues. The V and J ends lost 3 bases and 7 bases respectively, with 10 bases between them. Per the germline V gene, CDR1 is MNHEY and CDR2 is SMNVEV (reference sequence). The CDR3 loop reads CASSFSGQEQYF. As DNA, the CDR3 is TGTGCCAGCAGTTTCTCCGGACAAGAGCAGTACTTC.

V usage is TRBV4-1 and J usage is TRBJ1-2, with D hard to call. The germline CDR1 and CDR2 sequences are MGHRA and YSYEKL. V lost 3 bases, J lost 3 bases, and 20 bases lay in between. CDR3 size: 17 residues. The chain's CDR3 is CASSQEPRPGFDYGYTF. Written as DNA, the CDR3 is TGCGCCAGCAGCCAGGAGCCGCGTCCGGGGTTCGACTATGGCTACACCTTC.

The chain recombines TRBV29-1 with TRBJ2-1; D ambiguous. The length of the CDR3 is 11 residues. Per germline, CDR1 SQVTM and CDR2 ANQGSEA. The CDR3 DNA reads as TGCAGTACGACCACCTACAATGAGCAGTTCTTC. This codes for CSTTTYNEQFF.

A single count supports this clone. CDR3 residues: CASSPGLAGEAYEQYF. CDR3 in DNA: TGTGCCAGCAGCCCAGGTCTAGCGGGTGAAGCCTACGAGCAGTACTTC. The chain carries TRBV2 and TRBJ2-7; 8 bases map to TRBD2. CDR1 SNHLY and CDR2 FYNNEI come from the germline V gene. The CDR3 is made up of 16 amino acids. V lost 6 bases and J lost 2; bases outside the gene matches: 12.

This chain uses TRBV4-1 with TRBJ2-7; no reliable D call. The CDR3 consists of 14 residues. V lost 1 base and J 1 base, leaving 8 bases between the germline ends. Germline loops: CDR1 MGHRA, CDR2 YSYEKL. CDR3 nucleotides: TGCGCCAGCAGCCAAGGGAAGGGATCCTACGAGCAGTACTTC. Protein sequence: CASSQGKGSYEQYF.

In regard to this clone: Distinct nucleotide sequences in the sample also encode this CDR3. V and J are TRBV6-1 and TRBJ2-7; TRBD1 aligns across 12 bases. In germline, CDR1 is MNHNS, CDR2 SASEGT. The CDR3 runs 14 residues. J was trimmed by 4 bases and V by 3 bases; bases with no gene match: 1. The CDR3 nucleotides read TGTGCCAGCAGTGAGGGACAGGGGGCATACGAGCAGTACTTC. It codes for CASSEGQGAYEQYF.